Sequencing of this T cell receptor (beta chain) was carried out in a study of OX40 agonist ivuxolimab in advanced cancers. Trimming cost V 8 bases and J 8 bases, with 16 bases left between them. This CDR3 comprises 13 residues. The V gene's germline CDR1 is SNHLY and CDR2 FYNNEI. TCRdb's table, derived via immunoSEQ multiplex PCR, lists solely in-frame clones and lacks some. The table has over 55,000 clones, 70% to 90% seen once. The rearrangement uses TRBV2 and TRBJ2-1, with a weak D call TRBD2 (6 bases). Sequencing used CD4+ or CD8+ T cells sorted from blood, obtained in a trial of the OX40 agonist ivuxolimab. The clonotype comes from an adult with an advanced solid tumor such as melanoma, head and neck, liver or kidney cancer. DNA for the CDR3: TGTGCCAGCTACGGGGGTTTCGGGTATGAGCAGTTCTTC. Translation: CASYGGFGYEQFF.